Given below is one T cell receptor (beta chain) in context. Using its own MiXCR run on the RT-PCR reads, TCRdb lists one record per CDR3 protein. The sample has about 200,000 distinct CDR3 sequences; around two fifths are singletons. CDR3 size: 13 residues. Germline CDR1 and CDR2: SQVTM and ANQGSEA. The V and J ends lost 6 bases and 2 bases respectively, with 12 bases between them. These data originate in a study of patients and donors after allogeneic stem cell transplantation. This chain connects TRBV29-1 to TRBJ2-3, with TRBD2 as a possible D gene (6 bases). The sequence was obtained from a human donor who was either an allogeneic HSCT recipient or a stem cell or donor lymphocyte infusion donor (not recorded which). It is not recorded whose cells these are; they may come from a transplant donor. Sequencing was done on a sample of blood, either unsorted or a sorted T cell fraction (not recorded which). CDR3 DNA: TGCAGCGTCCGCCCGGGGGTCACAGATACGCAGTATTTT. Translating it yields CSVRPGVTDTQYF.